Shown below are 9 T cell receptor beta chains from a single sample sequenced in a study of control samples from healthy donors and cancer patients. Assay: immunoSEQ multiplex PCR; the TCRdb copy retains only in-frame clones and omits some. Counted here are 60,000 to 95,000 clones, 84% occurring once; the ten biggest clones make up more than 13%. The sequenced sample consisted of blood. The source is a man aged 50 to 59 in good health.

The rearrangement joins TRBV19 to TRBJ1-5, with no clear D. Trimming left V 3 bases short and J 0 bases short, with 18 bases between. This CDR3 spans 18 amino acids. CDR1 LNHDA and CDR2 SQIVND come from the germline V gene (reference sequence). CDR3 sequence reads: CASSIQGWTDDSNQPQHF. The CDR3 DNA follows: TGTGCCAGTAGTATCCAAGGGTGGACTGACGATAGCAATCAGCCCCAGCATTTT.

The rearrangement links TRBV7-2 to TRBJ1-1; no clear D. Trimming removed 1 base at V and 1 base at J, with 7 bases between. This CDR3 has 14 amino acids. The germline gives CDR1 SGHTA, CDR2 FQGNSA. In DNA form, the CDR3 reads TGTGCCAGCAGCTTAGGTCTAGCGAACACTGAAGCTTTCTTT. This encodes CASSLGLANTEAFF.

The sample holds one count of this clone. CDR3 protein: CASSSGPNQPQHF. DNA of the CDR3: TGTGCCAGCAGCTCTGGTCCCAATCAGCCCCAGCATTTT. This rearrangement joins TRBV11-2 to TRBJ1-5; D gene uncertain. The germline V gene encodes CDR1 SGHAT and CDR2 FQNNGV. Trimming removed 4 bases from V and 3 bases from J, with 7 bases in between. This CDR3 comprises 13 residues.

The CDR3 is CASSPPLAGSYNEQFF. DNA for the CDR3: TGTGCCAGCTCACCACCTTTGGCGGGGTCCTACAATGAGCAGTTCTTC. The chain joins TRBV18 to TRBJ2-1, with D maybe TRBD2 (6 bases). The CDR3 is made up of 16 amino acids. Trimming removed 0 bases at V and 1 base at J, with 10 bases between. CDR1 and CDR2 (germline): KGHSH, LQKENI.

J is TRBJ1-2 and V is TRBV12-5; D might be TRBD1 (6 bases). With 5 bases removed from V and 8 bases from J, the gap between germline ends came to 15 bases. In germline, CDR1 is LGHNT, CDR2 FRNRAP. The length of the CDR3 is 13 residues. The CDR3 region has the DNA TGTGCTAGTGGTCTCAACAGGGTTGGCGGCTACACCTTC. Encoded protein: CASGLNRVGGYTF.

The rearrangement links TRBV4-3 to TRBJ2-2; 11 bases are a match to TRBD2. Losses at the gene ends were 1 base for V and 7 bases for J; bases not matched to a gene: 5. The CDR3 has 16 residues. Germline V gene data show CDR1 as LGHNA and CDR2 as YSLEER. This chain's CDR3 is CASSQVLAGGIGELFF. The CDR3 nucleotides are TGCGCCAGCAGCCAAGTCCTAGCGGGAGGCATCGGGGAGCTGTTTTTT.

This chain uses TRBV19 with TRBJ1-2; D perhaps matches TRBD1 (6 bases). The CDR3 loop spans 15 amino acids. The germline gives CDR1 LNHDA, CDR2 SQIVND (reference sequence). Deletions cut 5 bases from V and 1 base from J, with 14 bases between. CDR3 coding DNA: TGTGCCAGTAGTCCGGGGACAAGGCTTAACTATGGCTACACCTTC. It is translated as CASSPGTRLNYGYTF.

The CDR3 is CATSGQLEETQYF. The CDR3 bases are TGTGCCACCAGTGGGCAGTTAGAAGAGACCCAGTACTTC. This chain links TRBV15 with TRBJ2-5; D is uncertain. Looked up from germline, CDR1 is LNHNV and CDR2 is YYDKDF (reference sequence). V lost 6 bases and J 3 bases, leaving 11 bases between the germline ends. There are 13 residues in the CDR3.

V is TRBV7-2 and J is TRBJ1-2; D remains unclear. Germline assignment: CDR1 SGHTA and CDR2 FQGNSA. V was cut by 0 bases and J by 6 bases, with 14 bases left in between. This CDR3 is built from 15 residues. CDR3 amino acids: CASSLASVRGDGYTF. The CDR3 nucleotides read TGTGCCAGCAGCTTAGCCTCTGTGAGAGGAGATGGCTACACCTTC.